This T cell receptor beta chain stems from a study of shared clonotypes between healthy human individuals. Background on the study: The people who gave samples were a couple of women and three men aged 18 to 49.

Unsorted PBMC replicate PCRs used about 310 ng DNA, roughly 30,000 T cell genomes. The authors' processing: ImmunoSEQ yielded junction-only sequences lacking quality scores, so filtering differed. The table came from immunoSEQ multiplex PCR; TCRdb's copy has only in-frame clones and leaves some out. The V and J calls and clone size are taken from that table; D and trimming were inferred from the DNA. Altogether about half a million clones are present, roughly three quarters being singletons, with the ten largest covering around 12%. CDR1 is SGHAT and CDR2 is FQNNGV in the germline V gene. V lost 5 bases, J lost 5 bases, and 12 bases lay in between. The CDR3 has 13 residues.

The receptor comes from a woman in her 40s in good health. Some clones in this sample may be carry-over from other donors' samples. Sample: PBMCs. This sequence joins TRBV11-2 and TRBJ2-5; D not resolved. Written as DNA, the CDR3 is TGTGCCAGCAGCCGAGCCCGGATGGAGACCCAGTACTTC. Translated: CASSRARMETQYF.